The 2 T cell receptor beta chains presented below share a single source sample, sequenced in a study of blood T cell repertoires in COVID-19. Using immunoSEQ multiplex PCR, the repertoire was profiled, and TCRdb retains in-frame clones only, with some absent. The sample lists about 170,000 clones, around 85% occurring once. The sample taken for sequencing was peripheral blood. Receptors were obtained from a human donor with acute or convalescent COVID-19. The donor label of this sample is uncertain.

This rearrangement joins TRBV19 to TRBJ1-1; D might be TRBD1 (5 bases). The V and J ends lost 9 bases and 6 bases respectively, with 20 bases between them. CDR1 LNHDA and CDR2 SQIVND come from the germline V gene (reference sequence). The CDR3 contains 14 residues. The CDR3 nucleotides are TGTGCCAGCCGCCCTTGGGGGGGAGAGGCTGAAGCTTTCTTT. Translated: CASRPWGGEAEAFF.

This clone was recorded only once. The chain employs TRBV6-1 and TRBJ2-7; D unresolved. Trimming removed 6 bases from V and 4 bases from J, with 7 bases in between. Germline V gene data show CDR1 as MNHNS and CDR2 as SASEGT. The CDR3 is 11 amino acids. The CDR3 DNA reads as TGTGCCAGCAGCCCCCAATACGAGCAGTACTTC. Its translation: CASSPQYEQYF.